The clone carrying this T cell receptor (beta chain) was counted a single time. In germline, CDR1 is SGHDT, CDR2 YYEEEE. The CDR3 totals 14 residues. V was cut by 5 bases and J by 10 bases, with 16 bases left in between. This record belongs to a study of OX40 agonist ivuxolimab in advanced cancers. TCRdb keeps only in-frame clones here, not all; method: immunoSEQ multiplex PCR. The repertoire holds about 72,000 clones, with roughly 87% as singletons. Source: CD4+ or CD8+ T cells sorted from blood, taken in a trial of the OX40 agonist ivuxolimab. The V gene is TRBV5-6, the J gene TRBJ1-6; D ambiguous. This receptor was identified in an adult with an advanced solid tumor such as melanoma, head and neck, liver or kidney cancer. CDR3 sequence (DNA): TGTGCCAGCAGTTCTTCCCGATGGGGATCACCCCTCCACTTT. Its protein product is CASSSSRWGSPLHF.